This T cell receptor (beta chain) derives from a study of siplizumab effects on memory and regulatory T cells. With 2 bases removed from V and 8 bases from J, the gap between germline ends came to 12 bases. CDR3 size: 14 residues. Germline assignment: CDR1 SGHVS and CDR2 FQNEAQ. Libraries were prepared by immunoSEQ multiplex PCR; TCRdb keeps only in-frame clonotypes and omits some of them. The table shows about 100,000 clones, with 93% occurring only once. This clonotype originated in a human donor in good health. This chain uses TRBV7-8 with TRBJ1-4; perhaps TRBD1 as D (6 bases). The sequenced sample was Tregs sorted from blood. CDR3 sequence reads: CASSLTGGAEKLFF. The CDR3 DNA is TGTGCCAGCAGCTTAACGGGGGGGGCCGAAAAACTGTTTTTT.